This T cell receptor (beta chain) was documented in a study of blood T cell repertoires in COVID-19. As for the study in general: Acute and convalescent COVID-19 specimens originated in the United States, Italy and Spain. T cells, B-cell-depleted T cells, or PBMCs supplied cDNA or gDNA.

Trimming removed 2 bases from V and 3 bases from J; junction bases left unmatched: 5. CDR3 length equals 15 residues. Germline V CDR1 and CDR2: SGDLS, YYNGEE. Original processing methods: Reference gene primers were amplified, and this amplification served to estimate nucleated cell counts. Repertoires were generated with immunoSEQ multiplex PCR, while TCRdb's copy carries only in-frame clones and drops some. D and trimming come from the DNA, and the V and J calls and clone size come from that table. Altogether nearly 350,000 clones are present, around four fifths being singletons, with the ten largest covering roughly 3%.

The material sequenced was peripheral blood. The rearrangement joins TRBV9 to TRBJ1-1, with TRBD1 matching 9 bases. This receptor was obtained from a man younger than 40 with active or convalescent COVID-19. The CDR3 loop is CASSVRDRVDTEAFF. CDR3 DNA: TGTGCCAGCAGCGTTCGGGACAGGGTGGACACTGAAGCTTTCTTT.